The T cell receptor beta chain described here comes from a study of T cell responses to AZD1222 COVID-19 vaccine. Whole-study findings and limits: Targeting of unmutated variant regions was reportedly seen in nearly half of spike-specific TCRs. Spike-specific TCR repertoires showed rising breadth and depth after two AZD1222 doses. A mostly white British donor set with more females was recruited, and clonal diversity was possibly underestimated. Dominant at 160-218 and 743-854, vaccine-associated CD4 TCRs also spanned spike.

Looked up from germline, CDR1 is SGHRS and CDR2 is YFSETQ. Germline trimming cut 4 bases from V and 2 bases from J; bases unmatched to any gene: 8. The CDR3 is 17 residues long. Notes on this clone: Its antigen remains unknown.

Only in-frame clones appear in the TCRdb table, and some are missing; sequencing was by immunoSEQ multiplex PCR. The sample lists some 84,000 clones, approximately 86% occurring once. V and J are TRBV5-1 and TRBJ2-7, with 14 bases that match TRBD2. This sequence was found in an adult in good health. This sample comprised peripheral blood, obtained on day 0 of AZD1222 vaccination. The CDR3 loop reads CASSPEGLAGGTYEQYF. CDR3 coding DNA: TGCGCCAGCAGCCCCGAAGGACTAGCGGGAGGTACCTACGAGCAGTACTTC. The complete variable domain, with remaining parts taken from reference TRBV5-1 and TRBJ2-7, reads KAGVTQTPRYLIKTRGQQVTLSCSPISGHRSVSWYQQTPGQGLQFLFEYFSETQRNKGNFPGRFSGRQFSNSRSEMNVSTLELGDSALYLCASSPEGLAGGTYEQYFGPGTRLTVT.